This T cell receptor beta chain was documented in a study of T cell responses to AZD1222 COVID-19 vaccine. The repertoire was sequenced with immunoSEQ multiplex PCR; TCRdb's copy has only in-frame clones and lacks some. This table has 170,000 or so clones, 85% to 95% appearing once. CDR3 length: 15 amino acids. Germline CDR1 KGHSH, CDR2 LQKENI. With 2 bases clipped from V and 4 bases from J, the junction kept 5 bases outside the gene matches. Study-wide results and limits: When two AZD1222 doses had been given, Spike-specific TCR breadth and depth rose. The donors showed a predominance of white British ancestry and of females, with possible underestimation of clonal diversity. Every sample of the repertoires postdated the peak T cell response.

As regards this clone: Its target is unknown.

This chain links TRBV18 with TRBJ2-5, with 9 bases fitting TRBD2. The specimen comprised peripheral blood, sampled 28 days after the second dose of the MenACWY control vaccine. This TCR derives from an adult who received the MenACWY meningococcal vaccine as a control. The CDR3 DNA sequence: TGTGCCAGCTCACCAGGTAGCGGGGGCGGAGAGACCCAGTACTTC. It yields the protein CASSPGSGGGETQYF.